This T cell receptor beta chain was sequenced in a study of blood T cell repertoires in COVID-19. In the study overall: Sources were T cells, B-cell-depleted T cells, or PBMCs; the material itself was cDNA or gDNA.

The CDR3 contains 14 residues. CDR1 is SGHRS, CDR2 YFSETQ, per germline. Trimming removed 3 bases from V and 4 bases from J; junction bases left unmatched: 3. Original methodology: Amplification from reference gene primers served as the basis for estimated nucleated cell counts. Some clones are missing from TCRdb's copy, which holds only in-frame ones; the method was immunoSEQ multiplex PCR. V, J and clone size are taken as reported in that table, and D and trimming were inferred from the DNA itself. Seen here are roughly 410,000 clones, roughly 90% observed once, and the top ten hold around 1.5%. Those enrolled in Seattle joined during active infection and were followed longitudinally afterward.

The V and J genes are TRBV5-1 and TRBJ1-2; 10 positions match TRBD1. The sample taken for sequencing was peripheral blood. This TCR was sampled from a woman aged 40 to 50 with COVID-19, enrolled during active disease. The CDR3: CASSSGTGVYGYTF. In DNA form, the CDR3 reads TGCGCCAGCAGCTCCGGGACAGGGGTCTATGGCTACACCTTC.